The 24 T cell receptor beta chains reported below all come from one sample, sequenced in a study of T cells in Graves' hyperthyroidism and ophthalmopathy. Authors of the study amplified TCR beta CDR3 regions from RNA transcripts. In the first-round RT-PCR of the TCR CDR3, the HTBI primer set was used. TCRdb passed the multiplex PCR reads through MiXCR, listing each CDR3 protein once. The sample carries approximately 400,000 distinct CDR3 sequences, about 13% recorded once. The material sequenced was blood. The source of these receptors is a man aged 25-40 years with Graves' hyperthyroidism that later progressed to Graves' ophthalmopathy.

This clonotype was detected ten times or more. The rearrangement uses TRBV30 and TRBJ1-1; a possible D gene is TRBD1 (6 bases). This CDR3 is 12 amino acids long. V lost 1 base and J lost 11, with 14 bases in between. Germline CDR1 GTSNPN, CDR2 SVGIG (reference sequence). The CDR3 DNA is TGTGCCTGGAGTGGACAGGCAGGTGGGGCTTTCTTT. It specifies CAWSGQAGGAFF. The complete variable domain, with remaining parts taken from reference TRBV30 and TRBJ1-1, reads SQTIHQWPATLVQPVGSPLSLECTVEGTSNPNLYWYRQAAGRGLQLLFYSVGIGQISSEVPQNLSASRPQDRQFILSSKKLLLSDSGFYLCAWSGQAGGAFFGQGTRLTVV.

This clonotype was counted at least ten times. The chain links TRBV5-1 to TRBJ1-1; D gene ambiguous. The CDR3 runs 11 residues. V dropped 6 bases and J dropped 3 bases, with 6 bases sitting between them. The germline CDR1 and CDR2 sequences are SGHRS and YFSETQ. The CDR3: CASTSDTEAFF. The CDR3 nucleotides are TGCGCCAGCACCTCTGACACTGAAGCTTTCTTT.

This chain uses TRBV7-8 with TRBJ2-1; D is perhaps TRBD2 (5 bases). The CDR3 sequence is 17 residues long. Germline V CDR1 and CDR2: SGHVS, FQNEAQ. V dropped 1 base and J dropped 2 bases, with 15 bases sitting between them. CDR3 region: CASSLVLGDSPYNEQFF. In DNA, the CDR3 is TGTGCCAGCAGCTTAGTCCTCGGGGATTCCCCCTACAATGAGCAGTTCTTC. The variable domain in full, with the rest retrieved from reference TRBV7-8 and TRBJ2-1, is GAGVSQSPRYKVAKRGQDVALRCDPISGHVSLFWYQQALGQGPEFLTYFQNEAQLDKSGLPSDRFFAERPEGSVSTLKIQRTQQEDSAVYLCASSLVLGDSPYNEQFFGPGTRLTVL.

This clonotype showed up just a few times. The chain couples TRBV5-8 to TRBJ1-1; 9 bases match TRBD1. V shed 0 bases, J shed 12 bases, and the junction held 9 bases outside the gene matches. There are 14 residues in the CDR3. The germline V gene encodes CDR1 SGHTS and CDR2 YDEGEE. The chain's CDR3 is CASSLGTRTGATFF. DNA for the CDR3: TGTGCCAGCAGCTTGGGGACTCGGACAGGGGCAACTTTCTTT.

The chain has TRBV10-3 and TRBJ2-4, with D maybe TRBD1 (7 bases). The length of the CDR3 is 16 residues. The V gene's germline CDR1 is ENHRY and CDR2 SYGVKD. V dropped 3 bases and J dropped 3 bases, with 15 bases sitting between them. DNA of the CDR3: TGTGCCATCAGTGAACGGGCAGGGGGAGGCAAAAACATTCAGTACTTC. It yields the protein CAISERAGGGKNIQYF.

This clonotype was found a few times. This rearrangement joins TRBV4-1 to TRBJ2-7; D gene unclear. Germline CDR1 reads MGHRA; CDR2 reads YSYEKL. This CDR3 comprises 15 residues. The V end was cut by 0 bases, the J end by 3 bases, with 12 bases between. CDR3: CASSQEDQLLYEQYF. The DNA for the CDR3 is TGCGCCAGCAGCCAAGAAGATCAGCTGCTCTACGAGCAGTACTTC.

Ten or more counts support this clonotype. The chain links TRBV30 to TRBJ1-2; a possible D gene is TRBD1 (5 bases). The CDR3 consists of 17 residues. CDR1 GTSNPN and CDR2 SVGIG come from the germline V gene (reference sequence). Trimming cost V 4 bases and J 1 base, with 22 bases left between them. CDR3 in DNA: TGTGCCTGGAATGGGCTGGGGCAGGGAATCCTTAACTATGGCTACACCTTC. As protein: CAWNGLGQGILNYGYTF.

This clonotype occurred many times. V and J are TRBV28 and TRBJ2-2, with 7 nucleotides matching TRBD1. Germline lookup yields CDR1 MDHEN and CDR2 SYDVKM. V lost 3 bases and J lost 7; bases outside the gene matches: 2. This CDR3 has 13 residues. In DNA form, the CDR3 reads TGTGCCAGCAGTTTGGGACAGCACGGGGAGCTGTTTTTT. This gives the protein CASSLGQHGELFF.

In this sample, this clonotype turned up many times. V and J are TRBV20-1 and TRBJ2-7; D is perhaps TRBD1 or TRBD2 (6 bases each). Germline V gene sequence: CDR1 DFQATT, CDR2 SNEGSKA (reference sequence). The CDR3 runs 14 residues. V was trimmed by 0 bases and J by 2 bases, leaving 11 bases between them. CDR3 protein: CSARDPGDTYEQYF. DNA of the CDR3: TGCAGTGCTAGAGATCCGGGGGACACCTACGAGCAGTACTTC.

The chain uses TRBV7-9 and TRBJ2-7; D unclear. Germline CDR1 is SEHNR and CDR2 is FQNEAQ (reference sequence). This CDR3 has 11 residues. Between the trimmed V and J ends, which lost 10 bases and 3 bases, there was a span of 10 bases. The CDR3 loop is CATEEFYEQYF. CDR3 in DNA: TGTGCCACCGAGGAGTTCTACGAGCAGTACTTC.

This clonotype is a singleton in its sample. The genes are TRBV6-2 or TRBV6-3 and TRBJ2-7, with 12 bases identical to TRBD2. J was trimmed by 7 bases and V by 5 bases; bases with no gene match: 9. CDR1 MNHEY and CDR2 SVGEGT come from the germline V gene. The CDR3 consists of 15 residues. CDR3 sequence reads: CASSPTSGGWEEQYF. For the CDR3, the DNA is TGTGCCAGCAGTCCGACTAGCGGGGGATGGGAAGAGCAGTACTTC.

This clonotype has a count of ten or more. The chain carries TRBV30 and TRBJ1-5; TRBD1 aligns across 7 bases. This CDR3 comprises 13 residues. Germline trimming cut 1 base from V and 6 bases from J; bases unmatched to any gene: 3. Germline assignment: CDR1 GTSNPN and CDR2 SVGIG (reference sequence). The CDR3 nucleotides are TGTGCCTGGAGTGACAGGGGTAGTCAGCCCCAGCATTTT. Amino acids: CAWSDRGSQPQHF. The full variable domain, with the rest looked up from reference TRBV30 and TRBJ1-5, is SQTIHQWPATLVQPVGSPLSLECTVEGTSNPNLYWYRQAAGRGLQLLFYSVGIGQISSEVPQNLSASRPQDRQFILSSKKLLLSDSGFYLCAWSDRGSQPQHFGDGTRLSIL.

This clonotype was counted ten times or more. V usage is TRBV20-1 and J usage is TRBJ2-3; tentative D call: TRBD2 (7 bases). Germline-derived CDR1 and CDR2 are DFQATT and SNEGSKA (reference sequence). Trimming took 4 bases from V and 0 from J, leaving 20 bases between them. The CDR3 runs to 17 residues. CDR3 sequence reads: CSATKGAGAVSTDTQYF. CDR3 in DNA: TGCAGTGCTACCAAGGGCGCGGGGGCAGTTAGCACAGATACGCAGTATTTT.

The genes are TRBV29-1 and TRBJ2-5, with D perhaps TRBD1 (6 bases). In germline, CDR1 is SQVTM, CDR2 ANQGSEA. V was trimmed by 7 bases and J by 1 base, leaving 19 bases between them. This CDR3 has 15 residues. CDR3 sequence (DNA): TGCAGCGCCTCAGGGGCCCTAGACTCCCAAGAGACCCAGTACTTC. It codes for CSASGALDSQETQYF.

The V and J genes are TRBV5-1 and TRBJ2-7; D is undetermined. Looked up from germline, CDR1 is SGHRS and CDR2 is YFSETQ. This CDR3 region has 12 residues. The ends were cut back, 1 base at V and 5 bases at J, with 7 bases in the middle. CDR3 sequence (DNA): TGCGCCAGCAGCTTGAGAGAACACGAGCAGTACTTC. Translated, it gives CASSLREHEQYF.

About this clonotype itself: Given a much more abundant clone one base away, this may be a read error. For the CDR3, the DNA is TGCGCCAGCAGGTCCGGGACAGGGTCCTACGAGCAGTACTTC. It yields the protein CASRSGTGSYEQYF. The gene calls are TRBV5-1 and TRBJ2-7; 9 bases are shared with TRBD1. The CDR3 totals 14 residues. Germline V lookup: CDR1 SGHRS, CDR2 YFSETQ. V trimming: 5 bases; J trimming: 1 base; junction bases outside the gene matches: 4.

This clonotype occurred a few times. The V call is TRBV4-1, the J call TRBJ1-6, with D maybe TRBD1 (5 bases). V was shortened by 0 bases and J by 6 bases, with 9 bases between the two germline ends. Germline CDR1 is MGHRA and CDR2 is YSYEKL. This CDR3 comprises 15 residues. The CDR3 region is CASSQEARANSPLHF. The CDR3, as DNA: TGCGCCAGCAGCCAAGAGGCCAGGGCTAATTCACCCCTCCACTTT.

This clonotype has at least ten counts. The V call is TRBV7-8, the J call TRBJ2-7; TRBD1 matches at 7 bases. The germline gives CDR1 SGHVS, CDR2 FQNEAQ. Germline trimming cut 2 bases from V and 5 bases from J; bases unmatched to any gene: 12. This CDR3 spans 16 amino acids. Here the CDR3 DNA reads TGTGCCAGCAGCTTACGTTCCGACAGGGTAAATAACGAGCAGTACTTC. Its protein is CASSLRSDRVNNEQYF.

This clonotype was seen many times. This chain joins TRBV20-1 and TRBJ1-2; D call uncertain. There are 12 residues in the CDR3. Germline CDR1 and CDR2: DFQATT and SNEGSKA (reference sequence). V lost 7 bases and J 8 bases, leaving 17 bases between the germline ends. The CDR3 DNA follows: TGCAGTGTCCCGACCGGAGGGAGAGGCTACACCTTC. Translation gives CSVPTGGRGYTF.

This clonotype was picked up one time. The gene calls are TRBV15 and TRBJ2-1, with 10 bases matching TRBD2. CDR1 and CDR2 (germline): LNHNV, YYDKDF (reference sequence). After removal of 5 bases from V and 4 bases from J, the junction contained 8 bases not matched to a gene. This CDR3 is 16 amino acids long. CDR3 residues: CATSGITSGVYNEQFF. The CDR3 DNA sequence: TGTGCCACCAGCGGTATTACTAGCGGGGTTTACAATGAGCAGTTCTTC.

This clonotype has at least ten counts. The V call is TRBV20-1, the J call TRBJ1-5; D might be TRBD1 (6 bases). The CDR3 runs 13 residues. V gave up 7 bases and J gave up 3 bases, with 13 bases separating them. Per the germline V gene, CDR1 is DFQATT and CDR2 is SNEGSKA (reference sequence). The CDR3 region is CSGATGTNQPQHF. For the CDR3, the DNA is TGCAGTGGGGCTACAGGGACCAATCAGCCCCAGCATTTT.

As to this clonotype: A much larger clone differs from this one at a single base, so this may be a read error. The CDR3 loop reads CASSYRSPGQGRTESFF. The CDR3 bases are TGTGCCAGCAGTTATCGGTCCCCGGGACAGGGTCGTACTGAATCTTTCTTT. The chain couples TRBV3-1 to TRBJ1-1, with TRBD1 matching over 9 bases. The CDR3 has 17 residues. Germline CDR1 is LGHDT and CDR2 is YNNKEL (reference sequence).

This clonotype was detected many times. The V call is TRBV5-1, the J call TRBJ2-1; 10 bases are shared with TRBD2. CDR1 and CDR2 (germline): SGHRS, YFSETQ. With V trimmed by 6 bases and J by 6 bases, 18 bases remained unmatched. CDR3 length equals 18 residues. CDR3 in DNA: TGCGCCAGCACCTCTACTAGGACTAGCGGCTATAGGGGCAATGAGCAGTTCTTC. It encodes CASTSTRTSGYRGNEQFF. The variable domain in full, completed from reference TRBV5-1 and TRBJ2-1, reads KAGVTQTPRYLIKTRGQQVTLSCSPISGHRSVSWYQQTPGQGLQFLFEYFSETQRNKGNFPGRFSGRQFSNSRSEMNVSTLELGDSALYLCASTSTRTSGYRGNEQFFGPGTRLTVL.

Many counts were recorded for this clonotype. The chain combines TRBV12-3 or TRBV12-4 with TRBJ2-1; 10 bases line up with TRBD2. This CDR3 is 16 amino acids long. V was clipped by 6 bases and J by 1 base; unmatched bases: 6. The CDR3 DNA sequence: TGTGCCAGCAGCTCTAGCGGGGGCTCTTCCTACAATGAGCAGTTCTTC. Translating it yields CASSSSGGSSYNEQFF.